Below are 19 T cell receptor beta chains sequenced from a single sample in a study of blood T cell repertoires in COVID-19. Produced via immunoSEQ multiplex PCR; TCRdb's table is partial and in-frame only. The table shows fewer than 50,000 clones, with around 87% occurring only once. What was sequenced was peripheral blood. The receptors were sampled from a man aged 55 to 70 with active or convalescent COVID-19.

The chain links TRBV3-1 (or the pseudogene TRBV3-2) to TRBJ2-7; D is possibly TRBD2 (7 bases). Germline values: CDR1 LGHDT, CDR2 YNNKEL (reference sequence). Deletions cut 2 bases from V and 7 bases from J, with 18 bases between. CDR3 length equals 15 residues. CDR3 sequence reads: CASSQSGGGGIEQYF. The CDR3 nucleotides read TGTGCCAGCAGCCAATCGGGGGGCGGAGGGATAGAGCAGTACTTC.

This chain links TRBV15 with TRBJ1-2; D is undetermined. CDR1 and CDR2 (germline): LNHNV, YYDKDF (reference sequence). The CDR3 length is 14 residues. V gave up 0 bases and J gave up 5 bases, with 10 bases separating them. The CDR3 nucleotides are TGTGCCACCAGCAGAGATCCAGGACTTTATGGCTACACCTTC. It codes for CATSRDPGLYGYTF.

V is TRBV7-6 and J is TRBJ2-7; no reliable D call. CDR3 length: 17 amino acids. V lost 5 bases to trimming and J lost 2 bases, with 22 bases between them. The germline CDR1 and CDR2 sequences are SGHVS and FNYEAQ. CDR3 sequence: CASSPTPYRAFTYEQYF. CDR3 DNA sequence: TGTGCCAGCAGCCCCACCCCTTACAGAGCTTTTACCTACGAGCAGTACTTC. Full variable domain (rest looked up from reference TRBV7-6 and TRBJ2-7): GAGVSQSPRYKVTKRGQDVALRCDPISGHVSLYWYRQALGQGPEFLTYFNYEAQQDKSGLPNDRFSAERPEGSISTLTIQRTEQRDSAMYRCASSPTPYRAFTYEQYFGPGTRLTVT.

The chain joins TRBV30 to TRBJ2-5; 10 bases fit TRBD2. CDR3 size: 15 residues. J was trimmed by 4 bases and V by 4 bases; bases with no gene match: 9. CDR1 and CDR2 (germline): GTSNPN, SVGIG (reference sequence). CDR3 nucleotide sequence: TGTGCCTGGAACACGGGACTAGCGTTGACAGAGACCCAGTACTTC. Encoded protein: CAWNTGLALTETQYF.

V and J are TRBV28 and TRBJ1-2; TRBD1 aligns across 9 bases. Germline CDR1 and CDR2: MDHEN and SYDVKM. V trimming: 6 bases; J trimming: 6 bases; junction bases outside the gene matches: 14. This CDR3 has 16 residues. This CDR3 reads CASSLTSGTGFDGYTF. The CDR3 DNA is TGTGCCAGCAGCCTGACAAGCGGGACAGGGTTTGATGGCTACACCTTC.

The rearrangement joins TRBV18 to TRBJ2-7; D possibly corresponds to TRBD1 (6 bases). V was clipped by 6 bases and J by 2 bases, with 14 bases between them. CDR1 is KGHSH, CDR2 LQKENI, per germline. The CDR3 totals 14 residues. In DNA, the CDR3 is TGTGCCAGCTCGCCCGACAGGCGTGCCTACGAGCAGTACTTC. Translation gives CASSPDRRAYEQYF.

This chain links TRBV24-1 with TRBJ2-1; 8 positions agree with TRBD1. The CDR3 covers 15 residues. Looked up from germline, CDR1 is KGHDR and CDR2 is SFDVKD. V shed 3 bases, J shed 3 bases, and the junction held 3 bases outside the gene matches. Here the CDR3 DNA reads TGTGCCACCAGTGATCGCAGGGGGCACTACAATGAGCAGTTCTTC. Protein product: CATSDRRGHYNEQFF.

This clone came up once. The genes are TRBV11-2 and TRBJ2-7, with TRBD2 as a possible D gene (6 bases). This CDR3 comprises 14 residues. Trimming removed 7 bases at V and 3 bases at J, with 16 bases between. CDR1 is SGHAT, CDR2 FQNNGV, per germline. Here the CDR3 reads CASKKLAGYYEQYF. The CDR3 DNA reads TGTGCCAGCAAAAAGTTGGCGGGGTACTACGAGCAGTACTTC.

The chain uses TRBV7-9 and TRBJ1-1; TRBD1 agrees at 7 bases. The junction had 5 bases not matched to a gene; V was cut back by 0 bases and J by 4 bases. Germline-derived CDR1 and CDR2 are SEHNR and FQNEAQ (reference sequence). This CDR3 spans 15 amino acids. Here the CDR3 DNA reads TGTGCCAGCAGCTTAGCGCTCAGGGGGGTCACTGAAGCTTTCTTT. As protein: CASSLALRGVTEAFF.

Only one count was recorded for this clone. The rearrangement uses TRBV29-1 and TRBJ1-2, with D tentatively TRBD1 (5 bases). V lost 0 bases and J 8 bases, leaving 13 bases between the germline ends. Germline-derived CDR1 and CDR2 are SQVTM and ANQGSEA. The CDR3 length is 13 residues. DNA for the CDR3: TGCAGCGTTGAAGAAAGAAGGGGACTCGGCTACACCTTC. Its translation is CSVEERRGLGYTF.

The chain carries TRBV30 and TRBJ1-5; D uncertain. The CDR3 extends over 13 amino acids. Trimming cost V 5 bases and J 3 bases, with 11 bases left between them. CDR1 GTSNPN and CDR2 SVGIG come from the germline V gene (reference sequence). The CDR3 coding sequence is TGTGCCTGGTCTCTACAGAACAATCAGCCCCAGCATTTT. Protein: CAWSLQNNQPQHF.

V and J are TRBV11-2 and TRBJ1-2; 7 nucleotides line up with TRBD1. The CDR3 runs 11 residues. CDR1 is SGHAT and CDR2 is FQNNGV in the germline V gene. The V segment lost 3 bases and the J segment 8 bases; nucleotides outside the gene matches: 0. The CDR3 DNA sequence: TGTGCCAGCAGCTTCAGGGGGGGCTACACCTTC. It yields the protein CASSFRGGYTF. Variable domain in full (rest from reference TRBV11-2 and TRBJ1-2): EAGVAQSPRYKIIEKRQSVAFWCNPISGHATLYWYQQILGQGPKLLIQFQNNGVVDDSQLPKDRFSAERLKGVDSTLKIQPAKLEDSAVYLCASSFRGGYTFGSGTRLTVV.

This sequence joins TRBV10-1 and TRBJ2-5; D unclear. The V gene's germline CDR1 is WNHNN and CDR2 SYGVQD (reference sequence). V lost 3 bases, J lost 5 bases, and 10 bases lay in between. CDR3 size: 13 residues. CDR3 in DNA: TGCGCCAGCAGTGACACCCTCGGGGAGACCCAGTACTTC. The encoded protein is CASSDTLGETQYF.

CDR3 in DNA: TGCGCCAGCAGTGAGTCGGCGACAGGTCGGGGATCCAATGAGCAGTTCTTC. This codes for CASSESATGRGSNEQFF. This rearrangement joins TRBV10-1 to TRBJ2-1, with D possibly matching TRBD1 (6 bases). Germline V gene lookup returns CDR1 WNHNN and CDR2 SYGVQD (reference sequence). This CDR3 is built from 17 residues. Trimming removed 0 bases at V and 6 bases at J, with 18 bases between.

This chain joins TRBV3-1 (or the pseudogene TRBV3-2) and TRBJ1-2, with a weak D call TRBD1 (5 bases). Germline-derived CDR1 and CDR2 are LGHDT and YNNKEL (reference sequence). Trimming removed 0 bases at V and 2 bases at J, with 13 bases between. This CDR3 spans 16 amino acids. DNA of the CDR3: TGTGCCAGCAGCCAAGAGCAGGGCAGGCTGAACTATGGCTACACCTTC. Translating it yields CASSQEQGRLNYGYTF.

The chain combines TRBV3-1 (or the pseudogene TRBV3-2) with TRBJ1-6; D might be TRBD1 (6 bases). This CDR3 has 16 residues. Germline V gene data show CDR1 as LGHDT and CDR2 as YNNKEL (reference sequence). Trimming cost V 3 bases and J 14 bases, with 23 bases left between them. CDR3 nucleotides: TGTGCCAGCAGCCAGACTTCCGGGACACTCGTTATGGCCCTCCACTTT. It translates to CASSQTSGTLVMALHF.

In its sample, this clone was seen once. The chain joins TRBV9 to TRBJ2-7, with 9 nucleotides matching TRBD1. V dropped 0 bases and J dropped 4; count of bases not matched to a gene: 5. Germline V gives CDR1 SGDLS, CDR2 YYNGEE. The CDR3 length is 15 residues. The CDR3 here is CASSVGWDREYEQYF. DNA for the CDR3: TGTGCCAGCAGCGTAGGTTGGGACAGGGAATACGAGCAGTACTTC.

This clone was observed once. The V and J genes are TRBV28 and TRBJ2-1; D not certain. The CDR3 contains 15 residues. Germline values: CDR1 MDHEN, CDR2 SYDVKM. V dropped 3 bases and J dropped 6 bases, with 15 bases sitting between them. CDR3 loop: CASSLARRQGNEQFF. DNA of the CDR3: TGTGCCAGCAGTTTGGCCAGAAGACAAGGCAATGAGCAGTTCTTC. The entire variable domain, with the rest obtained from reference TRBV28 and TRBJ2-1, is as follows: DVKVTQSSRYLVKRTGEKVFLECVQDMDHENMFWYRQDPGLGLRLIYFSYDVKMKEKGDIPEGYSVSREKKERFSLILESASTNQTSMYLCASSLARRQGNEQFFGPGTRLTVL.

The chain carries TRBV4-1 and TRBJ2-4; TRBD1 agrees at 7 bases. Germline-derived CDR1 and CDR2 are MGHRA and YSYEKL. The CDR3 is made up of 13 amino acids. V lost 3 bases, J lost 6 bases, and 2 bases stayed unmatched. The CDR3 is CASSQGTANIQYF. DNA for the CDR3: TGCGCCAGCAGCCAGGGGACAGCAAACATTCAGTACTTC.